Below, 24 T cell receptor beta chains from the same sample are listed, as sequenced in a study of blood T cell repertoires in COVID-19. Profiled with immunoSEQ multiplex PCR; TCRdb holds only in-frame clones, not every one. Of around 120,000 clones in the sample, about 78% were seen once. The sequencing sample was made of peripheral blood. The receptor set was obtained from a man between 65 and 85 years old with acute or convalescent COVID-19.

This chain uses TRBV4-3 with TRBJ1-1; D gene unclear. The CDR3 is made up of 11 amino acids. Trimming removed 1 base from V and 8 bases from J, with 5 bases in between. From germline, CDR1 is LGHNA and CDR2 YSLEER. The CDR3 DNA follows: TGCGCCAGCAGCCAAGGTCCAGAAGCTTTCTTT. Its protein is CASSQGPEAFF.

V and J are TRBV7-2 and TRBJ2-1; 10 nucleotides line up with TRBD1. The junction had 5 bases not matched to a gene; V was cut back by 5 bases and J by 7 bases. CDR1 is SGHTA and CDR2 is FQGNSA in the germline V gene. CDR3 length: 14 residues. The DNA for the CDR3 is TGTGCCAGCAGCCGGGACAGGGGAGTGAATGAGCAGTTCTTC. Its translation: CASSRDRGVNEQFF. The whole variable domain, remainder taken from reference TRBV7-2 and TRBJ2-1, is GAGVSQSPSNKVTEKGKDVELRCDPISGHTALYWYRQSLGQGLEFLIYFQGNSAPDKSGLPSDRFSAERTGGSVSTLTIQRTQQEDSAVYLCASSRDRGVNEQFFGPGTRLTVL.

The DNA of the CDR3 is TGTGCCAGCAGCTTGAACCGGGCAACTAATGAAAAACTGTTTTTT. Its protein is CASSLNRATNEKLFF. V usage is TRBV5-4 and J usage is TRBJ1-4; no clear D gene. The ends were cut back, 1 base at V and 0 bases at J, with 7 bases in the middle. The V gene's germline CDR1 is SGHNT and CDR2 YYREEE (reference sequence). CDR3 length: 15 amino acids. The entire variable domain, with the rest obtained from reference TRBV5-4 and TRBJ1-4, is as follows: ETGVTQSPTHLIKTRGQQVTLRCSSQSGHNTVSWYQQALGQGPQFIFQYYREEENGRGNFPPRFSGLQFPNYSSELNVNALELDDSALYLCASSLNRATNEKLFFGSGTQLSVL.

This clone came up once. This sequence joins TRBV11-3 and TRBJ1-1; D possibly corresponds to TRBD1 (5 bases). Trimming stripped 2 bases from V and 7 bases from J, with 11 bases between. This CDR3 is 13 amino acids long. CDR1 is SGHNT, CDR2 YENEEA, per germline. CDR3 sequence reads: CASSLTDRGEAFF. CDR3 DNA sequence: TGTGCCAGCAGCTTAACAGACAGAGGTGAAGCTTTCTTT.

This clone is a singleton in its sample. This chain links TRBV18 with TRBJ2-5; maybe TRBD2 (5 bases). The CDR3 runs 12 residues. Germline assignment: CDR1 KGHSH and CDR2 LQKENI. Trimming took 0 bases from V and 9 from J, leaving 8 bases between them. The CDR3 DNA sequence: TGTGCCAGCTCACCACCCTACGGGGCCCAGTACTTC. Translation gives CASSPPYGAQYF.

The CDR3 nucleotides read TGTGCCAGCAGCTCTCTTGGCAGGGGCTCTAATGGAAACACCATATATTTT. Its protein is CASSSLGRGSNGNTIYF. V usage is TRBV7-9 and J usage is TRBJ1-3; perhaps TRBD1 as D (6 bases). CDR3 size: 17 residues. The germline gives CDR1 SEHNR, CDR2 FQNEAQ (reference sequence). Deletions cut 4 bases from V and 3 bases from J, with 19 bases between.

This clone was detected a few times. The genes are TRBV12-3 or TRBV12-4 and TRBJ2-7; D is ambiguous. The germline V and J ends were trimmed by 2 bases and 1 base, with 6 bases remaining between them. This CDR3 has 13 residues. The CDR3 coding sequence is TGTGCCAGCAGTTTAATCCCGTCCTACGAGCAGTACTTC. It codes for CASSLIPSYEQYF.

This clone was observed a few times. The chain combines TRBV9 with TRBJ1-1; TRBD1 agrees at 9 bases. The CDR3 contains 19 residues. Germline V gene data show CDR1 as SGDLS and CDR2 as YYNGEE. Trimming at V came to 1 base and at J to 5 bases, leaving 18 bases not matched to a gene. The CDR3 sequence: CASSVWGMGQGVIWTEAFF. The CDR3 DNA sequence: TGTGCCAGCAGCGTATGGGGGATGGGACAGGGCGTGATTTGGACTGAAGCTTTCTTT.

The rearrangement uses TRBV5-1 and TRBJ1-1; perhaps TRBD1 as D (5 bases). The length of the CDR3 is 14 residues. Trimming removed 6 bases from V and 8 bases from J, with 20 bases in between. Germline V lookup: CDR1 SGHRS, CDR2 YFSETQ. Written as DNA, the CDR3 is TGCGCCAGCACACTGTACGGGACGGGGGAAGAAGCTTTCTTT. Protein sequence: CASTLYGTGEEAFF.

This clone was detected only a few times. The genes are TRBV5-6 and TRBJ1-5, with D possibly being TRBD1 (6 bases). The V gene lost 2 bases and the J gene lost 3 bases, with 18 bases spanning the gap. This CDR3 is built from 17 residues. Germline-derived CDR1 and CDR2 are SGHDT and YYEEEE. The CDR3 DNA reads TGTGCCAGCAGCTTTTGGGCCGGGAGGGGGAACAATCAGCCCCAGCATTTT. It codes for CASSFWAGRGNNQPQHF.

The V call is TRBV6-2 or TRBV6-3, the J call TRBJ1-1; D is unresolved. This CDR3 region has 12 residues. Per germline, CDR1 MNHEY and CDR2 SVGEGT. Trimming left V 4 bases short and J 4 bases short, with 7 bases between. In DNA form, the CDR3 reads TGTGCCAGCAGTTCCCCGGTCACTGAAGCTTTCTTT. Translation gives CASSSPVTEAFF.

This clone was recorded only once. J is TRBJ2-7 and V is TRBV5-4; D is possibly TRBD1 (6 bases). The V gene lost 4 bases and the J gene lost 0 bases, with 14 bases spanning the gap. Germline V gene lookup returns CDR1 SGHNT and CDR2 YYREEE (reference sequence). The CDR3 length is 15 residues. CDR3 sequence reads: CASSQDRSSSYEQYF. DNA of the CDR3: TGTGCCAGCAGCCAGGACAGATCCAGCTCCTACGAGCAGTACTTC.

This chain uses TRBV9 with TRBJ2-7; D perhaps matches TRBD1 (5 bases). This CDR3 is built from 15 residues. V was shortened by 3 bases and J by 5 bases, with 18 bases between the two germline ends. Germline V lookup: CDR1 SGDLS, CDR2 YYNGEE. The CDR3, as DNA: TGTGCCAGCAGCGAAGGTTCAGGGTTTTTAGACGAGCAGTACTTC. It codes for CASSEGSGFLDEQYF.

The rearrangement joins TRBV7-2 to TRBJ2-7; D ambiguous. Germline lookup yields CDR1 SGHTA and CDR2 FQGNSA. The CDR3 loop spans 16 amino acids. V was cut by 1 base and J by 5 bases, with 18 bases left in between. As DNA, the CDR3 is TGTGCCAGCAGCTTAGTTCGGCCAGGTTGGCGAAACGAGCAGTACTTC. Its protein is CASSLVRPGWRNEQYF.

V usage is TRBV5-4 and J usage is TRBJ2-1, with 10 bases aligning to TRBD2. Germline CDR1 is SGHNT and CDR2 is YYREEE (reference sequence). V was clipped by 4 bases and J by 0 bases; unmatched bases: 4. The CDR3 totals 16 residues. The CDR3 loop reads CASSLGLADSYNEQFF. CDR3 coding DNA: TGTGCCAGCAGCCTTGGACTAGCGGACTCCTACAATGAGCAGTTCTTC.

The CDR3 loop reads CASSPSEGASYEQYF. The DNA for the CDR3 is TGTGCCAGCAGCCCCTCGGAGGGGGCTTCCTACGAGCAGTACTTC. The chain is built from TRBV7-8 and TRBJ2-7, with D possibly matching TRBD1 (7 bases). The V end was cut by 5 bases, the J end by 1 base, with 15 bases between. Per germline, CDR1 SGHVS and CDR2 FQNEAQ. The CDR3 covers 15 residues.

This clone was found many times. The chain recombines TRBV5-4 with TRBJ2-1; TRBD1 matches 7 bases. Germline V gives CDR1 SGHNT, CDR2 YYREEE (reference sequence). This CDR3 is 15 amino acids long. V dropped 4 bases and J dropped 2; count of bases not matched to a gene: 6. As DNA, the CDR3 is TGTGCCAGCAGCAGACAGGGTGTCACCTACAATGAGCAGTTCTTC. Translated, it gives CASSRQGVTYNEQFF.

The chain couples TRBV6-6 to TRBJ1-5; D is ambiguous. The CDR3 extends over 13 amino acids. V was pared by 2 bases and J by 10 bases, with 12 bases between. In germline, CDR1 is MNHNY, CDR2 SVGAGI (reference sequence). CDR3 amino acids: CASSYGPEGPQHF. The CDR3 coding sequence is TGTGCCAGCAGTTACGGGCCAGAAGGCCCCCAGCATTTT.

Here the CDR3 reads CASSLDRPGYNEQFF. The DNA of the CDR3 is TGTGCCAGCAGCTTAGATAGGCCAGGTTACAATGAGCAGTTCTTC. This chain connects TRBV7-2 to TRBJ2-1; D is ambiguous. The germline V gene encodes CDR1 SGHTA and CDR2 FQGNSA. Trimming took 1 base from V and 4 from J, leaving 11 bases between them. CDR3 length: 15 amino acids.

The chain has TRBV5-5 and TRBJ1-2; tentative D call: TRBD1 (6 bases). CDR1 SGHKS and CDR2 YYEKEE come from the germline V gene (reference sequence). V gave up 5 bases and J gave up 6 bases, with 14 bases separating them. The length of the CDR3 is 13 residues. The CDR3 coding sequence is TGTGCCAGCAGTTTTGCACAGGGTAATGGCTACACCTTC. It codes for CASSFAQGNGYTF. The entire variable domain, with the rest obtained from reference TRBV5-5 and TRBJ1-2, is as follows: DAGVTQSPTHLIKTRGQQVTLRCSPISGHKSVSWYQQVLGQGPQFIFQYYEKEERGRGNFPDRFSARQFPNYSSELNVNALLLGDSALYLCASSFAQGNGYTFGSGTRLTVV.

The chain carries TRBV6-1 and TRBJ1-5; the D gene is possibly TRBD1 (6 bases). In germline, CDR1 is MNHNS, CDR2 SASEGT. This CDR3 comprises 15 residues. The germline V and J ends were trimmed by 1 base and 6 bases, with 13 bases remaining between them. This CDR3 reads CASSEEHREFQPQHF. The DNA of the CDR3 is TGTGCCAGCAGTGAAGAACACAGGGAGTTTCAGCCCCAGCATTTT.

This chain links TRBV11-1 with TRBJ2-5, with TRBD2 as a possible D gene (5 bases). The CDR3 extends over 13 amino acids. Trimming removed 5 bases from V and 1 base from J, with 8 bases in between. Germline V CDR1 and CDR2: SGHAT, FQDESV (reference sequence). This chain's CDR3 is CASSRDSQETQYF. Here the CDR3 DNA reads TGTGCCAGCAGCCGGGATTCCCAAGAGACCCAGTACTTC.

The chain has TRBV7-3 and TRBJ1-2; a possible D gene is TRBD1 (6 bases). Trimming took 5 bases from V and 2 from J, leaving 15 bases between them. Germline V CDR1 and CDR2: SGHTA, FQGTGA. This CDR3 contains 15 residues. The CDR3 region is CASSPWGGANYGYTF. CDR3 nucleotide sequence: TGTGCCAGCAGCCCCTGGGGGGGGGCCAACTATGGCTACACCTTC.

CDR3 DNA sequence: TGTGCCAGTAGTCTCACAGGGGTTCCCAACTATGGCTACACCTTC. Residues: CASSLTGVPNYGYTF. The chain links TRBV19 to TRBJ1-2; 7 nucleotides match TRBD1. CDR3 length: 15 amino acids. CDR1 and CDR2 (germline): LNHDA, SQIVND (reference sequence). V was clipped by 5 bases and J by 2 bases; unmatched bases: 8. Complete variable domain (other parts from reference TRBV19 and TRBJ1-2): DGGITQSPKYLFRKEGQNVTLSCEQNLNHDAMYWYRQDPGQGLRLIYYSQIVNDFQKGDIAEGYSVSREKKESFPLTVTSAQKNPTAFYLCASSLTGVPNYGYTFGSGTRLTVV.